This T cell receptor (beta chain) is drawn from a study of blood T cells in healthy people across ages. Combining a sample-barcoded 5' primer with a J-beta primer mix, a second PCR ran for roughly 6 to 11 cycles. TCRdb independently ran MiXCR on the 5' RACE reads; one entry per CDR3 protein. The sample has about 1.6 million distinct CDR3 sequences; roughly a third are singletons. There are 13 residues in the CDR3. CDR1 and CDR2 from the germline V gene are MGHDK and SYGVNS. The germline V and J ends were trimmed by 3 bases and 5 bases, with 10 bases remaining between them. Sample: blood. The rearrangement uses TRBV25-1 and TRBJ2-5; D possibly uses TRBD1 or TRBD2 (6 bases each). This TCR was recovered from a woman between 25 and 40 years old in good health. CDR3: CASSDGGRETQYF. The CDR3 nucleotides are TGTGCCAGCAGTGACGGGGGCAGGGAGACCCAGTACTTC.